These T cell receptor beta chains were read from a single sample in a study of cytomegalovirus exposure and HLA in healthy donors. The assay was immunoSEQ multiplex PCR, and TCRdb's table has in-frame clones only and misses some. The sample records more than 90,000 clones, roughly 68% being singletons. Sequencing was carried out using PBMCs. These receptor sequences come from a woman aged 25-40 years in good health and CMV-seronegative. CDR3s include the opening cysteine and the closing phenylalanine or tryptophan. Each record gives: J gene, clone size, CDR3 length, D gene, V gene, CDR3 DNA, CDR3 protein. A D gene is named only where the DNA matches it firmly. The listing skips clone size in some rows; elsewhere it reads once, few, many or a size class.

>TRBJ2-1|NA|16|TRBD2|TRBV7-3
TGTGCCAGCAGCCCCGGACTAGCGGGAACCCCCCATGAGCAGTTCTTC
CASSPGLAGTPHEQFF
>TRBJ2-1|NA|15|TRBD2|TRBV6-4
TGTGCCAGCAGTGCCGGGACTAGCGGTAACAATGAGCAGTTCTTC
CASSAGTSGNNEQFF
>TRBJ1-2|few|12|NA|TRBV29-1
TGCAGCGCCGCCTTCGTGAGGGCAGGCTACACCTTC
CSAAFVRAGYTF
>TRBJ2-7|NA|14|TRBD2|TRBV6-5
TGTGCCAGCAGTTCGGCGGGAGGGCCTTACGAGCAGTACTTC
CASSSAGGPYEQYF
>TRBJ1-2|NA|14|TRBD1|TRBV10-3
TGTGCCATCAGAAGACAGGGGGCTGACTATGGCTACACCTTC
CAIRRQGADYGYTF
>TRBJ2-7|once|15|NA|TRBV5-1
TGCGCCAGCAGCTTGAATGGACACCCCAGCTACGAGCAGTACTTC
CASSLNGHPSYEQYF
>TRBJ2-7|NA|15|NA|TRBV6-5
TGTGCCAGCAGTTACGCGGGAAGGGGGCGCGACGAGCAGTACTTC
CASSYAGRGRDEQYF
>TRBJ2-5|NA|14|NA|TRBV7-9
TGTGCCAGCAGCCTCACAACCAGGGTAGAGACCCAGTACTTC
CASSLTTRVETQYF
>TRBJ1-4|NA|16|TRBD1|TRBV19
TGTGCCAGTAGGGGGACAGGCGGGGCAACTAATGAAAAACTGTTTTTT
CASRGTGGATNEKLFF
>TRBJ2-7|NA|12|NA|TRBV10-3
TGTGCCATCAGTGAGTCTCGGTACGAGCAGTACTTC
CAISESRYEQYF
>TRBJ2-4|NA|16|TRBD1|TRBV28
TGTGCCAGCAGTTTAATGGGACAGGTAGCCAAAAACATTCAGTACTTC
CASSLMGQVAKNIQYF
>TRBJ1-6|NA|13|NA|TRBV29-1
TGCAGCGTAGGGTGGGGGCTTGATTCACCCCTCCACTTT
CSVGWGLDSPLHF
>TRBJ1-2|NA|17|NA|TRBV7-7
TGTGCTAGCAGCCGAGGGTTTATGGGGGCGGTTCCTTATGGCTACACCTTC
CASSRGFMGAVPYGYTF
>TRBJ2-1|NA|17|NA|TRBV7-8
TGTGCCAGCAGCCCCCCGCCGGAGGGGTTGTCCTACAATGAGCAGTTCTTC
CASSPPPEGLSYNEQFF
>TRBJ1-1|NA|13|TRBD1|TRBV19
TGTGCCACCAAGACAGGGGTGAACACTGAAGCTTTCTTT
CATKTGVNTEAFF
>TRBJ2-7|NA|14|TRBD2|TRBV7-3
TGTGCCAGCAGCTTAAGCGGGAGCGGGTACGAGCAGTACTTC
CASSLSGSGYEQYF
>TRBJ1-2|NA|15|TRBD1|TRBV19
TGTGCCAGTAGTATCCAGGACAGGGCAAGCTATGGCTACACCTTC
CASSIQDRASYGYTF
>TRBJ1-1|NA|15|TRBD1|TRBV5-4
TGTGCCAGCAGCTGGGCAGGGGGACAAGACACTGAAGCTTTCTTT
CASSWAGGQDTEAFF
>TRBJ2-7|few|17|TRBD2|TRBV4-1
TGCGCCAGCAGCCTTGGGCTGAGCGGGAGGGCCGGGTACGAGCAGTACTTC
CASSLGLSGRAGYEQYF
>TRBJ2-2|NA|16|TRBD2|TRBV6-5
TGTGCCAGCAGTTACGACGGACTAGCTTACACCGGGGAGCTGTTTTTT
CASSYDGLAYTGELFF
>TRBJ2-3|NA|14|TRBD2|TRBV5-4
TGTGCCGGCAGCGGGATAAGGGGAGGAGATACGCAGTATTTT
CAGSGIRGGDTQYF
>TRBJ2-3|NA|14|NA|TRBV19
TGTGCCAGTAGTATATCGGGAAGCACAGATACGCAGTATTTT
CASSISGSTDTQYF
>TRBJ1-4|NA|14|TRBD1|TRBV30
TGTGCCTGGAGGGCCAAGGGGGCGGTTGAAAAACTGTTTTTT
CAWRAKGAVEKLFF
>TRBJ2-5|NA|14|TRBD1|TRBV5-1
TGCGCCAGCAGCGGGGACAGGGCCGGGGAGACCCAGTACTTC
CASSGDRAGETQYF
>TRBJ2-1|NA|15|TRBD1|TRBV7-2
TGTGCCAGCAGCCAACAACAGGGGATAGGCAATGAGCAGTTCTTC
CASSQQQGIGNEQFF
>TRBJ2-7|NA|15|TRBD1|TRBV4-3
TGCGCCAGCAGCCAAGATAGCCAGGGGGCCTACGAGCAGTACTTC
CASSQDSQGAYEQYF
>TRBJ2-5|NA|15|NA|TRBV2
TGTGCCAGCAGTTCCCTGCCAGGTCTGGATGAGACCCAGTACTTC
CASSSLPGLDETQYF
>TRBJ1-5|NA|11|NA|TRBV28
TGTGCCAGCAACAAAAATCAGCCCCAGCATTTT
CASNKNQPQHF
>TRBJ2-7|NA|17|TRBD2|TRBV19
TGTGCCAGTAGTCGAGGGACTAGCGGGAGTACGCCCTACGAGCAGTACTTC
CASSRGTSGSTPYEQYF
>TRBJ1-5|NA|17|NA|TRBV7-2
TGTGCCAGCAGCTTAAGGCGGGATTGGGGCTTCAATCAGCCCCAGCATTTT
CASSLRRDWGFNQPQHF
>TRBJ2-7|NA|15|NA|TRBV5-1
TGCGCCAGCAGCCGACAGGCTAACACAGACTACGAGCAGTACTTC
CASSRQANTDYEQYF
>TRBJ1-5|NA|18|TRBD1|TRBV18
TGTGCCAGCTCAAGGGACAGGGTAAGCTCACCTAGCAATCAGCCCCAGCATTTT
CASSRDRVSSPSNQPQHF
>TRBJ2-7|NA|14|TRBD1|TRBV6-5
TGTGCCAGCAGTTACCGGGACAGAGGCTACGAGCAGTACTTC
CASSYRDRGYEQYF
>TRBJ1-1|NA|16|TRBD1|TRBV28
TGTGCCAGCAGTTCCATAAGGACAGGGGGAAACACTGAAGCTTTCTTT
CASSSIRTGGNTEAFF
>TRBJ2-7|few|13|TRBD2|TRBV29-1
TGCAGCGTTGAGGCTAGCGGGAATTACGAGCAGTACTTC
CSVEASGNYEQYF
>TRBJ1-1|NA|17|TRBD1|TRBV19
TGTGCCAGTAGAGAATGGGGGACAGGAACCATGAACACTGAAGCTTTCTTT
CASREWGTGTMNTEAFF
>TRBJ1-4|few|17|TRBD1|TRBV9
TGTGCCAGCACCAAAGGGACAGGGCCTGCAACTAATGAAAAACTGTTTTTT
CASTKGTGPATNEKLFF
>TRBJ2-7|NA|16|TRBD2|TRBV7-9
TGTGCCAGCAGCGACTACAGCGGGAGGTTAGGGTACGAGCAGTACTTC
CASSDYSGRLGYEQYF
>TRBJ2-7|NA|16|NA|TRBV6-6
TGTGCCAGCAGTCCCCAGCGGCAGGGGAACTTTTACGAGCAGTACTTC
CASSPQRQGNFYEQYF
>TRBJ2-1|NA|15|TRBD2|TRBV2
TGTGCCAGCAGTCCCCGGACTAGCCCGCACAATGAGCAGTTCTTC
CASSPRTSPHNEQFF
>TRBJ2-5|NA|16|NA|TRBV27
TGTGCCAGCAGTTTATGGAGCGGGCTAGCTCAGGAGACCCAGTACTTC
CASSLWSGLAQETQYF
>TRBJ2-1|few|15|TRBD2|TRBV5-6
TGTGCCAGCAGCTTGAGAAGCGGGGCCTACAATGAGCAGTTCTTC
CASSLRSGAYNEQFF
>TRBJ2-3|NA|15|TRBD2|TRBV2
TGTGCCAGCAGTGGTCGGACTAGCAACACAGATACGCAGTATTTT
CASSGRTSNTDTQYF
>TRBJ2-2|NA|16|NA|TRBV7-2
TGTGCCAGCAGCTTATTTAACAGGGTGAACACCGGGGAGCTGTTTTTT
CASSLFNRVNTGELFF
>TRBJ1-2|NA|13|TRBD1|TRBV7-8
TGTGCCAGCAGCCATGACAGGGTGTGGGGCTACACCTTC
CASSHDRVWGYTF
>TRBJ1-5|NA|16|TRBD1|TRBV4-1
TGCGCCAGCAGCCCCCCCCTGGACAGGGTAGCTCAGCCCCAGCATTTT
CASSPPLDRVAQPQHF
>TRBJ1-2|NA|13|TRBD1|TRBV7-8
TGTGCCAGCACCTCGGACAGGGGCTATGGCTACACCTTC
CASTSDRGYGYTF
>TRBJ2-1|NA|16|TRBD1|TRBV7-3
TGTGCCAGCAGCCCATCCCGAGGCACAGGGGTGAATGAGCAGTTCTTC
CASSPSRGTGVNEQFF
>TRBJ1-1|NA|14|NA|TRBV11-2
TGTGCCAGCAGCTTAGGGCGGCGAAACACTGAAGCTTTCTTT
CASSLGRRNTEAFF
>TRBJ1-1|NA|14|NA|TRBV6-5
TGTGCCAGCAGTGAAAATACAGGGAACACTGAAGCTTTCTTT
CASSENTGNTEAFF
>TRBJ2-1|NA|15|NA|TRBV5-1
TGCGCCAGCAGCTTGGCTCCGGACTTCTACAATGAGCAGTTCTTC
CASSLAPDFYNEQFF
>TRBJ1-2|NA|14|TRBD1|TRBV27
TGTGCCAGCAGTTTAGGGACAGGGGTCGGGGGCTACACCTTC
CASSLGTGVGGYTF